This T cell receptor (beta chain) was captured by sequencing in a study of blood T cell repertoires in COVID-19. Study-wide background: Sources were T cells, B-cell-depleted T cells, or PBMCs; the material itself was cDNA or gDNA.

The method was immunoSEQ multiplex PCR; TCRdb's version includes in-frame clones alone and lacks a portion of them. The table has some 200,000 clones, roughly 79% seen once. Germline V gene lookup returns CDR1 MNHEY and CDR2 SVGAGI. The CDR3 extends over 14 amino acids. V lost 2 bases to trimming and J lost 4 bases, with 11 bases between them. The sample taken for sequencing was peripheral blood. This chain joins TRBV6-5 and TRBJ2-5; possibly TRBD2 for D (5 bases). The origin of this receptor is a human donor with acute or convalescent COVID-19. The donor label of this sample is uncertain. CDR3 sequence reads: CASSYGRAGETQYF. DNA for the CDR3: TGTGCCAGCAGTTACGGGCGGGCTGGAGAGACCCAGTACTTC.